This TCR beta chain was obtained from a study of cytomegalovirus exposure and HLA in healthy donors. The overall study: An earlier analysis found 95 million to 140 million unique TCR beta sequences from 200 million or so T cells. General study findings and limits: HLA allele associations emerged for 16,951 TCR beta sequences in a later analysis, at 0.05 false discovery rate.

The PCR had 60 Vbeta and 13 Jbeta primers. Clones were read by immunoSEQ multiplex PCR, and TCRdb kept only the in-frame ones, dropping some. The repertoire holds 210,000 or so clones, with 77% as singletons. As regards this clone: The antigen is not known.

V lost 5 bases and J lost 3, with 14 bases in between. The length of the CDR3 is 14 residues. Germline lookup yields CDR1 MNHEY and CDR2 SMNVEV (reference sequence). This receptor was obtained from a woman in her thirties in good health and CMV-seropositive. The sequencing input was PBMCs. The J gene is TRBJ2-7, the V gene TRBV27; TRBD1 might be the D (6 bases). Here the CDR3 DNA reads TGTGCCAGCAGTCTGTACAGGGATAACTACGAGCAGTACTTC. It codes for CASSLYRDNYEQYF.